This paragraph reports one T cell receptor (beta chain). This clone has just a few counts. Its antigen is still unknown. Base qualities are not provided; no much larger clone lies one nucleotide away. CDR1 and CDR2 were assigned from the germline V gene as SGHAT and FQNNGV. V trim: 5 bases; J trim: 5 bases; unmatched bases: 5. Including cysteine and phenylalanine, the CDR3 has 14 amino acids. This entry keeps only the CDR3 DNA: 42 bases, framed from base 1. The sample is drawn from a study of cytomegalovirus exposure and HLA in healthy donors (dated by TCRdb to 2016 to 2017). Concerning the study at large: An earlier analysis of approximately 640 of the donors reported about 290 Gb of sequence data and 100 million to 130 million unique TCR beta sequences from roughly 180 million T cells. Roughly 290 gigabases of sequencing data and 70 million to 95 million unique TCR sequences made up an early release that covered 640 HLA-typed donors. Of the 300 to 450 genotyped donors, approximately 82% fell in the genetic ancestry cluster associated with self-reported Caucasian donors. The study aimed to test whether cataloging public T cell receptors could reveal signatures of past pathogen exposure. Using immunosequencing, the study profiled T cell repertoires from 500 to 800 subjects and related those repertoires to cytomegalovirus serostatus. A separate validation cohort of about 110 different subjects was used in addition to the 666-subject first cohort. The study combined high-throughput TCR immunosequencing, statistical association of individual TCRs with disease status, and machine learning to predict cytomegalovirus infection status. In a later analysis, previously published TCR beta repertoires from 550 to 700 donors were re-analyzed and high-resolution HLA genotyping was added so that TCR occurrence patterns could be studied. In the later analysis, no new phenotypic data were used to find candidate immune exposures; instead, reliance was placed on TCR beta sequences and their occurrence across donors. In an earlier analysis of roughly 600 of the donors, high-throughput TCR beta sequencing was used to judge whether each TCR beta V gene segment behaved as functional or pseudogenic. Alongside the repertoire data, information on donor age, sex, ethnicity and CMV serostatus was compiled. In a later genetic analysis, genome-wide SNP genotypes for about 55% of the 666 donors were used, and that subset was treated as a discovery cohort. Every discovery cohort repertoire had been produced on one sequencing platform. Class I and class II HLA loci were covered by the typing at four-digit resolution. Typing coverage differed by locus: A, B, C, DRB1 and DQB1 were typed in roughly 620-640 donors, DQA1 in about 510, DPA1 in some 600, and DPB1 in 472. Because of strong linkage in the cohort, 4 to 6 DR-DQ haplotypes were treated as single units for association and clustering. On average, about 240,000 unique TCR beta nucleotide sequences were sequenced per donor among a few hundred genotyped donors of the cohort, with 15% to 20% of those sequences being non-productive. On the study overall, not on this receptor specifically: In a later genetic analysis, fewer N-insertions in productive TCRs were reported among donors in an Asian-associated ancestry cluster than the approximately 670-donor mean. Most TCR sequences were seen in very few donors, while some public TCRs were found in many individuals. The sequencing pipeline was judged likely to have produced a cluster of highly shared sequence variants as a technical artifact. Immune exposure information for the cohort was limited to CMV serostatus. In a later analysis, TCR association rates were found to vary across HLA loci, with the most associated TCRs seen for DRB1 alleles and the fewest for HLA-C alleles. The study gave a list of more than 150 TCR beta chains associated with cytomegalovirus. Sequencing depth was assumed to be roughly uniform across donors in the presence/absence analyses, though that assumption may not hold. HLA typing was unavailable for some donors at each locus, so association tests used only the typed subset. This cohort had only TCR beta chains sequenced, and the lack of alpha or paired-chain data limited which features could be detected. V-gene and J-gene trimming of TCR beta chains was associated with a missense DCLRE1C variant in a later genetic analysis, and the association was replicated in an independent cohort. In a later analysis, several top co-occurrence clusters were reported to appear linked to parvovirus B19, influenza, CMV and Epstein-Barr virus. Because counts were too low, seventeen rarely observed V segments, including chromosome 9 orphons, were excluded from the earlier analysis of roughly 580 of the donors. A few of the identified cytomegalovirus-associated TCR beta chains were confirmed in vitro to be specific for cytomegalovirus antigens. Some IMGT-functional V segments, including TRBV6-2 and TRBV6-3, could not be distinguished by the 87-base-pair reads and were therefore excluded. Most CMV-associated TCR beta chains appeared to be HLA-restricted in a later analysis, and the HLA associations seemed to be driven largely by CMV exposure. Correlated functional status among segregating V segments might reflect linkage disequilibrium, but an unknown experimental factor could not be ruled out. In an earlier analysis of approximately 590 of the donors, most TCR beta V segments were observed in productive rearrangements about 90% or about 30% of the time, broadly matching IMGT annotations. Specific HLA alleles were associated with some 15,000 TCR beta sequences at a false discovery rate of 0.05 in a later analysis. It was suggested by the authors that the approach could potentially be generalized to other disease states and immunological phenotypes. Strong co-occurrence of HLA alleles, especially DR and DQ, made assigning TCR associations to individual alleles difficult. A further reported finding was that TCR beta sequences accurately predicted the HLA-A and HLA-B alleles for most subjects in the first cohort. Compared with equally common non-associated chains, HLA-associated TCR beta chains in a later analysis were more clonally expanded and had lower generation probabilities. The classifier was reported to diagnose cytomegalovirus status with high specificity and sensitivity in both the original and validation cohorts.

The cohort consisted of 670 or so healthy bone marrow donors. At the time of sampling, every cohort member was nominally healthy, though immune exposures that went unrecorded were likely present. The donor tested CMV seropositive and was one of the 289 seropositive cohort members. Each donor provided a peripheral blood sample, and peripheral blood mononuclear cells were used for TCR beta sequencing. Genomic DNA was extracted from the blood cell samples with the Qiagen DNeasy Blood Extraction Kit. The library was prepared using the immunoSEQ multiplex PCR assay. A mixture of 60 forward primers for TCR Vbeta segments and 13 reverse primers for TCR Jbeta segments was used in the multiplex PCR. A multiplex PCR assay on genomic DNA amplified the CDR3 region of rearranged TCR beta genes. The amplified TCR beta libraries were sequenced on the Illumina HiSeq System as 87-base-pair reads. The study's own analysis went as follows. A later analysis counted around 72 million unique TCR beta chains across the 690 or so repertoires, and roughly 10 million of these chains were shared by at least two donors. Raw reads were error-corrected and collapsed into unique sequences with a nearest-neighbor algorithm that merged closely related sequences to remove PCR and sequencing errors. CDR3 sequences were aligned to IMGT reference sequences to assign V, D and J gene segments. For a sequence to be retained, a match of at least six nucleotides to both a V gene segment and a J gene segment was required. A rearrangement was called productive if the CDR3 had no stop codons and remained in frame with V and J, and every other rearrangement was called non-productive. Following IMGT convention, CDR3 was defined as the stretch from the second conserved V-encoded cysteine to the conserved J-encoded phenylalanine. In an earlier analysis of more than 550 of the donors, sequences lacking an unambiguous match to a single V gene segment were excluded. An earlier analysis of 587 of the donors called V segments functional above 56.7% productive rearrangements and segregating when the between-donor standard deviation exceeded 5%. To diagnose cytomegalovirus status from the catalog of TCR beta chain sequences, a statistical classification framework was built. In a later analysis, TCR nucleotide sequences were compared against IMGT/GENE-DB human TR gene sequences so that V and J genes could be assigned. In a later analysis, CDR3 sequences and most-parsimonious VDJ recombination scenarios were assigned using the TCRdist pipeline. In a later analysis, every TCR beta chain was defined by the combination of its CDR3 amino acid sequence and its V-gene family, and reads without a unique V-gene family were dropped. A later analysis removed several hundred highly shared, low-generation-probability nucleotide sequences to deal with suspected cross-contamination and a sequencing artifact. In a later analysis, a clonal expansion index was calculated for each public chain from normalized within-repertoire ranks of inferred template counts. In a later analysis, generation probabilities were computed using a VDJ recombination model fitted to out-of-frame rearrangements, and the results were checked against IGoR. In a later analysis, TCR-TCR, TCR-HLA and TCR-CMV co-occurrence was scored with hypergeometric tests, and a repertoire-size bias correction was applied to TCR pairs. In a later analysis, false discovery rates were estimated by permuting HLA or CMV assignments 20 times. In a later analysis, co-occurring TCRs were grouped using DBSCAN, and TCRdist sequence similarity was added for clustering within HLA-allele-positive subsets. For co-occurrence clustering, repertoires with fewer than 30,000 or more than 120,000 public chains were excluded, along with roughly 5 repertoires with anomalous nucleotide sharing. Not all clones reach the TCRdb copy of this immuneACCESS table, which keeps in-frame sequences only. Checked studies attribute under half of the gap to unresolved V genes and leave the rest unexplained. The V and J calls and clone size were taken over from that table, and D and trimming were inferred from the DNA. The sample table shows about 130,000 clones, and around 70% are seen once. Together, the top ten hold 6.6% of the sample.

Sample: PBMCs. The chain is assembled from TRBV11-2 and TRBJ2-5, with 10 bases matching TRBD2. This clonotype was obtained from a middle-aged man in good health and CMV-seropositive. The DNA is TGTGCCAGCAGCGTAGCGGGAGGTTATGAGACCCAGTACTTC. Its protein is CASSVAGGYETQYF.